The 11 T cell receptor beta chains in this list originate from one sample, sequenced in a study of T cell repertoires in ileal Crohn's disease. Generated by immunoSEQ multiplex PCR, the TCRdb table keeps only in-frame clones and is missing some. The data contain some 1,800 clones, more than 70% of them singletons. Time point described: neoterminal ileum biopsy at postoperative endoscopy, about 6 months after surgery. Material: ileal tissue. These receptors came from an adult with Crohn's disease.

The table lists this clone with a count of one. The rearrangement links TRBV7-9 to TRBJ1-3, with 9 bases matching TRBD1. Per germline, CDR1 SEHNR and CDR2 FQNEAQ (reference sequence). V lost 2 bases and J lost 0; bases outside the gene matches: 8. The CDR3 totals 18 residues. The CDR3 DNA is TGTGCCAGCAGCTTAAAAGGACAGGGGCTCTCCTCTGGAAACACCATATATTTT. It specifies CASSLKGQGLSSGNTIYF.

The rearrangement uses TRBV6-4 and TRBJ2-1; no definite D call. Looked up from germline, CDR1 is MRHNA and CDR2 is SNTAGT. The CDR3 runs to 14 residues. Deletions cut 5 bases from V and 5 bases from J, with 13 bases between. The chain's CDR3 is CASSMFHPNNEQFF. The CDR3 DNA sequence: TGTGCCAGCAGTATGTTCCATCCGAACAATGAGCAGTTCTTC.

This chain joins TRBV29-1 and TRBJ2-5; D possibly matches TRBD1 or TRBD2 (6 bases each). The germline gives CDR1 SQVTM, CDR2 ANQGSEA. The CDR3 loop spans 12 amino acids. V lost 6 bases to trimming and J lost 1 base, with 9 bases between them. The CDR3 DNA reads TGCAGCGTCGGGGGCGGCCAAGAGACCCAGTACTTC. Its protein product is CSVGGGQETQYF. Drawing the rest from reference TRBV29-1 and TRBJ2-5, the complete variable domain is SAVISQKPSRDICQRGTSLTIQCQVDSQVTMMFWYRQQPGQSLTLIATANQGSEATYESGFVIDKFPISRPNLTFSTLTVSNMSPEDSSIYLCSVGGGQETQYFGPGTRLLVL.

V gene TRBV6-5 combines with J gene TRBJ1-2; 8 bases are shared with TRBD1. Germline assignment: CDR1 MNHEY and CDR2 SVGAGI. V shed 4 bases, J shed 2 bases, and the junction held 6 bases outside the gene matches. There are 15 residues in the CDR3. The chain's CDR3 is CASSSTGGRNYGYTF. In nucleotides, the CDR3 is TGTGCCAGCAGTTCTACAGGGGGGAGGAACTATGGCTACACCTTC.

The chain recombines TRBV6-6 with TRBJ2-1; TRBD1 agrees at 11 bases. Trimming at V came to 5 bases and at J to 7 bases, leaving 7 bases not matched to a gene. Germline V gene data show CDR1 as MNHNY and CDR2 as SVGAGI (reference sequence). The CDR3 loop spans 15 amino acids. CDR3 region: CASSPGQGAGNEQFF. The CDR3 region has the DNA TGTGCCAGCAGTCCAGGACAGGGGGCAGGGAATGAGCAGTTCTTC.

The chain recombines TRBV5-1 with TRBJ2-4; 9 bases map to TRBD1. Germline lookup yields CDR1 SGHRS and CDR2 YFSETQ. The CDR3 loop spans 13 amino acids. After removal of 4 bases from V and 7 bases from J, the junction contained 3 bases not matched to a gene. CDR3 residues: CASSEGQGNIQYF. The CDR3 nucleotides read TGCGCCAGCAGCGAGGGACAGGGCAACATTCAGTACTTC. The entire variable domain, with the rest obtained from reference TRBV5-1 and TRBJ2-4, is as follows: KAGVTQTPRYLIKTRGQQVTLSCSPISGHRSVSWYQQTPGQGLQFLFEYFSETQRNKGNFPGRFSGRQFSNSRSEMNVSTLELGDSALYLCASSEGQGNIQYFGAGTRLSVL.

V and J are TRBV6-1 and TRBJ2-1; D assignment may be TRBD1 or TRBD2 (5 bases each). CDR1 and CDR2 from the germline V gene are MNHNS and SASEGT. Deletions cut 3 bases from V and 0 bases from J, with 15 bases between. CDR3 length: 17 residues. The CDR3 sequence: CASSERRGASSYNEQFF. The CDR3, as DNA: TGTGCCAGCAGTGAGCGTAGGGGAGCTAGCTCCTACAATGAGCAGTTCTTC.

The chain employs TRBV11-3 and TRBJ2-1, with 12 bases fitting TRBD2. The J segment lost 12 bases and the V segment lost 0 bases, leaving 3 bases of the junction unmatched. The germline V gene has CDR1 SGHNT and CDR2 YENEEA. The CDR3 totals 14 residues. CDR3 sequence reads: CASSLDTSGRWQFF. CDR3 sequence (DNA): TGTGCCAGCAGCTTAGATACTAGCGGGAGGTGGCAGTTCTTC.

The chain carries TRBV19 and TRBJ1-1, with 7 bases identical to TRBD1. CDR3 size: 14 residues. CDR1 is LNHDA, CDR2 SQIVND, per germline (reference sequence). Unmatched junction bases numbered 5, after V lost 3 bases and J lost 4 bases. CDR3 sequence reads: CASSMGPGGTEAFF. DNA of the CDR3: TGTGCCAGTAGTATGGGACCAGGGGGCACTGAAGCTTTCTTT.

The genes are TRBV11-3 and TRBJ1-1; D remains unclear. CDR1 SGHNT and CDR2 YENEEA come from the germline V gene. V was trimmed by 3 bases and J by 8 bases, leaving 10 bases between them. This CDR3 has 12 residues. The CDR3 coding sequence is TGTGCCAGCAGCTTCTCCGGACGGGAAGCTTTCTTT. This gives the protein CASSFSGREAFF.

This clone was seen just once. This rearrangement joins TRBV4-2 to TRBJ2-5; D might be TRBD2 (6 bases). V was trimmed by 4 bases and J by 3 bases, leaving 18 bases between them. CDR1 LGHNA and CDR2 YNFKEQ come from the germline V gene. The CDR3 spans 16 residues. The CDR3 loop is CASSPLLARLEETQYF. The CDR3 nucleotides read TGTGCCAGCAGCCCCTTACTAGCACGACTAGAAGAGACCCAGTACTTC.